These 11 T cell receptor beta chains were sequenced from one sample in a study of identifying expanded T cells in peripheral blood. Sequencing used immunoSEQ multiplex PCR; TCRdb keeps in-frame clones, though not all of them. The data hold 100,000 or so clones, with 80% to 90% observed a single time. The sample consisted of blood. These TCRs come from a person aged 18-70 years in good health.

This chain connects TRBV5-1 to TRBJ2-7; TRBD2 matches 10 bases. The junction had 9 bases not matched to a gene; V was cut back by 5 bases and J by 4 bases. The CDR3 runs 15 residues. From germline, CDR1 is SGHRS and CDR2 YFSETQ. This CDR3 is CASRALAGAQYEQYF. The DNA of the CDR3 is TGCGCCAGCAGAGCGCTAGCGGGGGCACAGTACGAGCAGTACTTC.

This chain uses TRBV25-1 with TRBJ1-6; TRBD1 agrees at 7 bases. The CDR3 consists of 14 residues. Germline loops: CDR1 MGHDK, CDR2 SYGVNS. The V and J ends lost 6 bases and 4 bases, in that order; junction bases with no gene match: 3. CDR3 loop: CASRPGQYNSPLHF. DNA for the CDR3: TGTGCCAGCAGGCCGGGACAGTATAATTCACCCCTCCACTTT. Using reference TRBV25-1 and TRBJ1-6 for the parts outside the CDR3, the full variable domain is EADIYQTPRYLVIGTGKKITLECSQTMGHDKMYWYQQDPGMELHLIHYSYGVNSTEKGDLSSESTVSRIRTEHFPLTLESARPSHTSQYLCASRPGQYNSPLHFGNGTRLTVT.

The V gene is TRBV29-1, the J gene TRBJ1-5, with 7 positions matching TRBD1. V lost 7 bases and J lost 6; bases outside the gene matches: 6. Looked up from germline, CDR1 is SQVTM and CDR2 is ANQGSEA. The CDR3 is 12 residues long. CDR3 protein: CSARTGGQPQHF. In nucleotides, the CDR3 is TGCAGCGCCCGGACAGGAGGTCAGCCCCAGCATTTT.

This clone was counted once. V is TRBV19 and J is TRBJ2-1; 8 bases are shared with TRBD1. The V segment lost 6 bases and the J segment 5 bases; nucleotides outside the gene matches: 6. The CDR3 spans 14 residues. Germline values: CDR1 LNHDA, CDR2 SQIVND (reference sequence). CDR3 nucleotides: TGTGCCAGTAGCGACAGGGGAAGGGACAATGAGCAGTTCTTC. It is translated as CASSDRGRDNEQFF.

The chain recombines TRBV19 with TRBJ2-1; 7 bases match TRBD1. The trim removed 4 bases at V and 0 bases at J, leaving 3 bases unmatched. Germline CDR1 and CDR2: LNHDA and SQIVND (reference sequence). The length of the CDR3 is 15 residues. The CDR3 is CASSRGDSSYNEQFF. CDR3 coding DNA: TGTGCCAGTAGTAGAGGGGACAGCTCCTACAATGAGCAGTTCTTC.

The V call is TRBV7-9, the J call TRBJ1-5; no reliable D call. CDR3 size: 17 residues. CDR1 is SEHNR and CDR2 is FQNEAQ in the germline V gene (reference sequence). V dropped 5 bases and J dropped 7 bases, with 24 bases sitting between them. CDR3 sequence (DNA): TGTGCCAGCAGCCACGGGAATTTGGGCGGGATCCACCAGCCCCAGCATTTT. Its protein product is CASSHGNLGGIHQPQHF.

The chain carries TRBV7-2 and TRBJ2-5; D remains unclear. The CDR3 spans 15 residues. Germline CDR1 is SGHTA and CDR2 is FQGNSA. V lost 2 bases and J lost 5, with 15 bases in between. CDR3 sequence reads: CASSLKNLNWETQYF. The CDR3 bases are TGTGCCAGCAGCTTAAAAAATTTAAACTGGGAGACCCAGTACTTC.

V is TRBV14 and J is TRBJ1-1; TRBD1 is a possible D gene (6 bases). The CDR3 is made up of 17 amino acids. The V end was cut by 0 bases, the J end by 0 bases, with 14 bases between. CDR1 and CDR2 from the germline V gene are SGHDN and FVKESK. CDR3 coding DNA: TGTGCCAGCAGCCAAGAGGGGGCGTACCGTTTGAACACTGAAGCTTTCTTT. Amino acid sequence: CASSQEGAYRLNTEAFF.

This chain links TRBV6-5 with TRBJ1-2, with a possible D match to TRBD1 (5 bases). Germline V gene sequence: CDR1 MNHEY, CDR2 SVGAGI. Trimming cost V 6 bases and J 5 bases, with 19 bases left between them. This CDR3 spans 15 amino acids. Here the CDR3 reads CASSRDSYIPYGYTF. The CDR3 DNA reads TGTGCCAGCAGCCGAGACAGCTACATTCCTTATGGCTACACCTTC.

The gene calls are TRBV4-1 and TRBJ2-7, with TRBD1 identical over 7 bases. The CDR3 has 15 amino acids. In germline, CDR1 is MGHRA, CDR2 YSYEKL. V lost 4 bases and J lost 3; bases outside the gene matches: 9. DNA for the CDR3: TGCGCCAGCAGCCCCCCGACAGGGCTAGTCTACGAGCAGTACTTC. Translation gives CASSPPTGLVYEQYF.

V and J are TRBV5-1 and TRBJ2-1; 8 nucleotides match TRBD1. The CDR3 is 16 amino acids. The germline V gene has CDR1 SGHRS and CDR2 YFSETQ. The trim removed 4 bases at V and 2 bases at J, leaving 8 bases unmatched. CDR3 nucleotide sequence: TGCGCCAGCAGCCTCGGACAGGGTGGGGCCTACAATGAGCAGTTCTTC. Protein product: CASSLGQGGAYNEQFF.